This TCR beta chain was captured by sequencing in a study of beta chain features in type 1 diabetes. The J segment lost 2 bases and the V segment lost 4 bases, leaving 9 bases of the junction unmatched. The CDR3 spans 17 residues. Per the germline V gene, CDR1 is SEHNR and CDR2 is FQNEAQ (reference sequence). Since all of the isolated RNA was reverse transcribed, expressed TCRB transcripts were what got sequenced. The assay was immunoSEQ multiplex PCR, and TCRdb's table has in-frame clones only and misses some. The sample lists about 360,000 clones, over 10% occurring once. Comment on this clone: Its antigen is currently unknown.

Study-level findings and limits: Healthy donors had naive, central memory and Treg TCRB repertoires that appeared less similar than those seen among patients. Shorter TCRB CDR3s, moderately but significantly so, marked every one of the four CD4+ subsets in Type 1 diabetes patients. Any HLA-type effect on TCRB rearrangement remained unresolved here.

V and J are TRBV7-9 and TRBJ1-5; 9 bases line up with TRBD1. The sequence derives from a man between 18 and 29 years old in good health. Source material: naive CD4+ T cells from blood. The CDR3 region has the DNA TGTGCCAGCAGCTGGGGAGTCGGACAGGGGCGCAATCAGCCCCAGCATTTT. This codes for CASSWGVGQGRNQPQHF.